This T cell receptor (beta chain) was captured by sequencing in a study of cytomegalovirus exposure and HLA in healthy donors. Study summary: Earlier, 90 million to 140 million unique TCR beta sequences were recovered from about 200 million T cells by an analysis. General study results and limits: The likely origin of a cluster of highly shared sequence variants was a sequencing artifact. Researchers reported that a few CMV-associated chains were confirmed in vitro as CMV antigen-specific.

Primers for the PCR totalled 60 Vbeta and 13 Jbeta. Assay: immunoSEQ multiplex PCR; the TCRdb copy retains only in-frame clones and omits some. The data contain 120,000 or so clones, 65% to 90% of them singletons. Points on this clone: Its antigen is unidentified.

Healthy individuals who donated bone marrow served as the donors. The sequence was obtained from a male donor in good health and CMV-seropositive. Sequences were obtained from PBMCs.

CDR3 DNA: TGTGCCAGCAGTTTATCGACCCCCTTGGGGGCTAATACGCAGTATTTT. It is translated as CASSLSTPLGANTQYF. The chain has TRBV28 and TRBJ2-3; the D gene is possibly TRBD1 (6 bases). Germline CDR1 is MDHEN and CDR2 is SYDVKM. Trimming took off 1 base at V and 7 bases at J, with 18 bases between the two ends. The CDR3 sequence is 16 residues long. Combining the CDR3 with reference TRBV28 and TRBJ2-3 gives the whole variable domain DVKVTQSSRYLVKRTGEKVFLECVQDMDHENMFWYRQDPGLGLRLIYFSYDVKMKEKGDIPEGYSVSREKKERFSLILESASTNQTSMYLCASSLSTPLGANTQYFGPGTRLTVL.